The rows below give T cell receptor beta chains drawn from one sample of a study of Ad26.COV2.S vaccination and SARS-CoV-2 variants. Method: immunoSEQ multiplex PCR; TCRdb's copy keeps in-frame clones and lacks some. The repertoire includes roughly 320,000 clones, roughly 87% of them detected once, and 3.4% sits in the top ten. The source material was peripheral blood, sampled in a trial of Ad26.COV2.S vaccine versus placebo. These receptors all come from a person between 18 and 59 years old who received the Ad26.COV2.S COVID-19 vaccine or a placebo. Each CDR3 is given with its conserved first and last residue. The order of the fields is J gene, clone size, V gene, D gene, CDR3 DNA, CDR3 protein. The D gene is left open where the match is weak. The listing skips clone size in some rows; elsewhere it reads once, few, many or a size class.

>TRBJ2-3|.|TRBV7-2|.
TGTGCCAGCAGCTTAGCACGGGGGAGCACAGATACGCAGTATTTT
CASSLARGSTDTQYF
>TRBJ2-3|.|TRBV30|.
TGTGCCTGGAGTGGGACACTGGCGTTTGCAGATACGCAGTATTTT
CAWSGTLAFADTQYF
>TRBJ1-1|.|TRBV5-4|.
TGTGCCAGCAGCCCTCGGAGCCCGAACACTGAAGCTTTCTTT
CASSPRSPNTEAFF
>TRBJ2-1|.|TRBV27|.
TGTGCCAGCAGTTTTCTGGGAAAGAACAATGAGCAGTTCTTC
CASSFLGKNNEQFF
>TRBJ2-5|.|TRBV4-1|TRBD1
TGCGCCAGCAGTCCCTCGGGGACAGCGGAAGAGACCCAGTACTTC
CASSPSGTAEETQYF
>TRBJ2-7|.|TRBV10-1|.
TGCGCCAGCACCCCCACCTCCGAGCAGTACTTC
CASTPTSEQYF
>TRBJ2-7|.|TRBV30|.
TGTGCCTGCCATGTGGGGGAACCTACCTACGAGCAGTACTTC
CACHVGEPTYEQYF
>TRBJ2-2|.|TRBV7-2|TRBD2
TGTGCCAGCAGCACCGTAGGCGGGGGGGCGACCGGGGAGCTGTTTTTT
CASSTVGGGATGELFF
>TRBJ2-5|.|TRBV3-1/TRBV3-2|.
TGTGCCAGCAGCCAAGCCCCAGGAGCAGGGGAGACCCAGTACTTC
CASSQAPGAGETQYF
>TRBJ1-2|.|TRBV10-3|TRBD1
TGTGCCATCAGTGAGGGACAGGTCTATGGCTACACCTTC
CAISEGQVYGYTF
>TRBJ1-4|.|TRBV19|TRBD1
TGTGCCAGTAGTACTCGGACAGGCAATAATGAAAAACTGTTTTTT
CASSTRTGNNEKLFF
>TRBJ2-4|.|TRBV4-1|.
TGCGCCAGCAGCCAAGTCCGGGGGGCCAAAAACATTCAGTACTTC
CASSQVRGAKNIQYF
>TRBJ1-1|.|TRBV6-4|.
TGTGCCAGCAGCCCAGACGGGGGCCTCGAAGCTTTCTTT
CASSPDGGLEAFF
>TRBJ1-1|.|TRBV7-9|TRBD1
TGTGCCAGCACCCGGGGACAGTCGAACACTGAAGCTTTCTTT
CASTRGQSNTEAFF
>TRBJ2-2|.|TRBV7-3|.
TGTGCCAGCAGCTGGGACGGGAACACCGGGGAGCTGTTTTTT
CASSWDGNTGELFF
>TRBJ2-1|.|TRBV6-5|TRBD2
TGTGCCAGCAGTAAGACTAGCGGGGGGGCACATGAGCAGTTCTTC
CASSKTSGGAHEQFF
>TRBJ1-5|.|TRBV5-8|.
TGTGCCAGCAGGGTAACAGGGTCAAATCAGCCCCAGCATTTT
CASRVTGSNQPQHF
>TRBJ2-7|.|TRBV27|TRBD2
TGTGCCAGCAGTCATCGGGAGGGGCCCTCCTACGAGCAGTACTTC
CASSHREGPSYEQYF
>TRBJ1-5|.|TRBV7-2|.
TGTGCCAGCAGCTTCCCCAATCAGCCCCAGCATTTT
CASSFPNQPQHF
>TRBJ2-7|few|TRBV12-5|.
TGTGCTAGTGGTTTGTACCCGGGGGCGGGGGAGCAGTACTTC
CASGLYPGAGEQYF
>TRBJ1-2|.|TRBV7-9|.
TGTGCCAGCAGCTTAGCGGGGGGTCCCGCGGAGGGCTACACCTTC
CASSLAGGPAEGYTF
>TRBJ1-3|.|TRBV11-2|.
TGTGCCAGCAGCTTTGAGTACTCTGGAAACACCATATATTTT
CASSFEYSGNTIYF
>TRBJ2-3|.|TRBV9|.
TGTGCCAGCAGCTCTGGCGGGGCCGCAGATACGCAGTATTTT
CASSSGGAADTQYF
>TRBJ2-4|.|TRBV7-9|TRBD2
TGTGCCAGCAGCTTGAGTACCCAGGGGCGGGGGGAAAACATTCAGTACTTC
CASSLSTQGRGENIQYF
>TRBJ2-1|.|TRBV7-9|.
TGTGCCAGCAGCTTAACTACAGGATACACTTACAATGAGCAGTTCTTC
CASSLTTGYTYNEQFF
>TRBJ1-1|.|TRBV10-3|.
TGTGCCATCAGTGAGCCGGTATTGGCCGAAGCTTTCTTT
CAISEPVLAEAFF
>TRBJ2-1|.|TRBV2|.
TGTGCCAGCAGTGAGATGGAACCACGATTCTACAATGAGCAGTTCTTC
CASSEMEPRFYNEQFF
>TRBJ1-5|.|TRBV7-9|TRBD1
TGTGCCAGCAGCTTAGCGGGGGGGACAGGAACAGATCAGCCCCAGCATTTT
CASSLAGGTGTDQPQHF
>TRBJ2-7|.|TRBV13|.
TGTGCCAGCAGCTTAGACCGGCAGGGGACCTACGAGCAGTACTTC
CASSLDRQGTYEQYF
>TRBJ1-6|few|TRBV4-3|TRBD1
TGCGCCAGCAGCCAAGGTGGACAGGGGGCCTCACCCCTCCACTTT
CASSQGGQGASPLHF
>TRBJ2-7|many|TRBV4-3|TRBD2
TGCGCCAGCAGCCAAGACCGGGGGGGAATTTACGAGCAGTACTTC
CASSQDRGGIYEQYF
>TRBJ1-3|.|TRBV4-1|.
TGCGCCAGCAGCCCGCTACTGAGTGGGGACACCATATATTTT
CASSPLLSGDTIYF
>TRBJ1-2|.|TRBV6-6|.
TGTGCCAGCAGACAAGGGCAATTTTATGGCTACACCTTC
CASRQGQFYGYTF
>TRBJ1-6|.|TRBV5-6|.
TGTGCCAGCAGCCGGGACGTCGGCCCCCTCCACTTT
CASSRDVGPLHF
>TRBJ2-7|.|TRBV20-1|.
TGCAGTGCTAGACGGGACTACGAGCAGTACTTC
CSARRDYEQYF
>TRBJ1-3|.|TRBV7-8|TRBD1
TGTGCCAGCAGCTTAGGTTCGGGACAGATACTAGGAAACACCATATATTTT
CASSLGSGQILGNTIYF
>TRBJ1-3|.|TRBV13|TRBD1
TGTGCCAGCAGTCTAGGGACAGCCGGAAACACCATATATTTT
CASSLGTAGNTIYF
>TRBJ2-5|.|TRBV19|.
TGTGCCAGTAGTATGGGCAACCAAGAGACCCAGTACTTC
CASSMGNQETQYF
>TRBJ2-3|once|TRBV9|.
TGTGCCAGCAGCGGCACCCGGGGGTCTAGCACAGATACGCAGTATTTT
CASSGTRGSSTDTQYF
>TRBJ1-5|.|TRBV9|.
TGTGCCAGCAGCGCGGGGGCTCTCGGTAATCAGCCCCAGCATTTT
CASSAGALGNQPQHF
>TRBJ1-1|.|TRBV6-5|.
TGTGCCAGCAACCAACCCGGGACTGAAGCTTTCTTT
CASNQPGTEAFF
>TRBJ2-5|.|TRBV24-1|TRBD1
TGTGCCACCAGTGACGTGACAGGGGGCGAGGAGACCCAGTACTTC
CATSDVTGGEETQYF
>TRBJ1-1|.|TRBV19|TRBD1
TGTGCCAGTAGCAACAGGGGAGGCACTGAAGCTTTCTTT
CASSNRGGTEAFF
>TRBJ2-1|once|TRBV7-8|TRBD2
TGTGCCAGCAGCTTAGTCCCCCCGCGGGGGGGCCCGGTTGGGAATGAGCAGTTCTTC
CASSLVPPRGGPVGNEQFF
>TRBJ2-3|.|TRBV7-3|.
TGTGCCAGCAGCCTCATGGGGGACCCTAGCACAGATACGCAGTATTTT
CASSLMGDPSTDTQYF
>TRBJ1-1|.|TRBV5-1|.
TGCGCCAGCAGCCCGGTGCAGGGCAAGAACACTGAAGCTTTCTTT
CASSPVQGKNTEAFF
>TRBJ2-3|.|TRBV24-1|TRBD1
TGTGCCACCCGAGGACAGGGGGCAGATACGCAGTATTTT
CATRGQGADTQYF
>TRBJ1-1|.|TRBV30|.
TGTGCCTGGAACGGGCAGTCGGGCACTGAAGCTTTCTTT
CAWNGQSGTEAFF
>TRBJ1-4|.|TRBV3-1/TRBV3-2|.
TGTGCCAGCAGCCAAGTTCAAACTAATGAAAAACTGTTTTTT
CASSQVQTNEKLFF
>TRBJ2-7|.|TRBV12-3/TRBV12-4|.
TGTGCCAGCAGCGACAGCGCGTGGGAGCAGTACTTC
CASSDSAWEQYF
>TRBJ2-5|.|TRBV5-1|.
TGCGCCAGCAGCTTGGGAAGGCAAGAGACCCAGTACTTC
CASSLGRQETQYF
>TRBJ1-5|.|TRBV24-1|.
TGTGCCACCAGTGATGATAGCTCAGGGGAGCCCCAGCATTTT
CATSDDSSGEPQHF